The 32 T cell receptor beta chains below come from one sample, sequenced in a study of blood T cell repertoires in COVID-19. The assay was immunoSEQ multiplex PCR, and TCRdb's table has in-frame clones only and misses some. The sample has roughly 73,000 clones; about 88% are singletons. What was sequenced was peripheral blood. The receptors originated from a man between 45 and 60 years old with acute or convalescent COVID-19.

In DNA form, the CDR3 reads TGTGCCAGCAGCTTAGGGGCTAGCCGGACCTACGAGCAGTACTTC. Its translation: CASSLGASRTYEQYF. This chain connects TRBV7-2 to TRBJ2-7, with TRBD2 as a possible D gene (5 bases). Germline CDR1 and CDR2: SGHTA and FQGNSA. V was trimmed by 1 base and J by 2 bases, leaving 12 bases between them. The CDR3 is 15 residues long.

V gene TRBV19 combines with J gene TRBJ1-4; the match to TRBD1 covers 9 bases. V was pared by 7 bases and J by 5 bases, with 8 bases of the junction left unmatched. The CDR3 totals 15 residues. Germline CDR1 and CDR2: LNHDA and SQIVND (reference sequence). CDR3 loop: CASIPGTGLNEKLFF. The CDR3 nucleotides are TGTGCCAGTATCCCCGGGACAGGGTTAAATGAAAAACTGTTTTTT.

This chain uses TRBV3-1 (or the pseudogene TRBV3-2) with TRBJ1-5; D gene unclear. Trimming stripped 3 bases from V and 7 bases from J, with 13 bases between. Germline CDR1 reads LGHDT; CDR2 reads YNNKEL (reference sequence). This CDR3 has 14 amino acids. CDR3 DNA sequence: TGTGCCAGCAGCCAGGGCCAGTTAAGGCAGCCCCAGCATTTT. Residues: CASSQGQLRQPQHF.

This clone was seen just once. The rearrangement links TRBV2 to TRBJ1-5; 7 bases are a match to TRBD1. J lost 2 bases, V lost 6 bases, and 7 bases had no gene match. The length of the CDR3 is 15 residues. Per germline, CDR1 SNHLY and CDR2 FYNNEI. CDR3 residues: CASRRDRLGNQPQHF. CDR3 sequence (DNA): TGTGCCAGCAGACGGGACAGACTGGGCAATCAGCCCCAGCATTTT.

V and J are TRBV19 and TRBJ2-7, with D perhaps matching TRBD2 (6 bases). Trimming removed 6 bases from V and 6 bases from J, with 15 bases in between. Germline values: CDR1 LNHDA, CDR2 SQIVND (reference sequence). There are 13 residues in the CDR3. CDR3 sequence: CASRTDGGSEQYF. In nucleotides, the CDR3 is TGTGCCAGTAGGACTGATGGGGGGTCCGAGCAGTACTTC.

The J gene is TRBJ2-5, the V gene TRBV7-2, with D perhaps matching TRBD2 (6 bases). CDR1 and CDR2 from the germline V gene are SGHTA and FQGNSA. The CDR3 contains 14 residues. V lost 0 bases, J lost 5 bases, and 10 bases lay in between. The DNA of the CDR3 is TGTGCCAGCAGCTTAGCTTCTAGCGTGGAGACCCAGTACTTC. This sequence encodes CASSLASSVETQYF.

This chain connects TRBV15 to TRBJ2-3; D is unresolved. The CDR3 spans 14 residues. V was shortened by 4 bases and J by 3 bases, with 11 bases between the two germline ends. Germline values: CDR1 LNHNV, CDR2 YYDKDF (reference sequence). The chain's CDR3 is CATSNGRFTDTQYF. In DNA, the CDR3 is TGTGCCACCAGCAATGGCAGGTTTACAGATACGCAGTATTTT.

The chain links TRBV6-2 or TRBV6-3 to TRBJ2-5, with D tentatively TRBD1 (5 bases). Trimming shortened V by 5 bases and J by 1 base, and 20 bases separated the two germline ends. Germline V CDR1 and CDR2: MNHEY, SVGEGT. The CDR3 runs 17 residues. The chain's CDR3 is CASSRVGVPPFQETQYF. CDR3 coding DNA: TGTGCCAGCAGTCGCGTAGGGGTTCCTCCATTCCAAGAGACCCAGTACTTC.

The rearrangement links TRBV6-1 to TRBJ1-5; D gene ambiguous. Germline V CDR1 and CDR2: MNHNS, SASEGT. Trimming pared 0 bases from V and 1 base from J, leaving 19 bases between. The CDR3 runs 19 residues. CDR3 amino acids: CASSEATWTSTGSNQPQHF. In DNA form, the CDR3 reads TGTGCCAGCAGTGAAGCAACGTGGACCTCAACGGGAAGCAATCAGCCCCAGCATTTT.

V and J are TRBV6-2 or TRBV6-3 and TRBJ2-7; 8 nucleotides match TRBD1. CDR1 is MNHEY and CDR2 is SVGEGT in the germline V gene. With 2 bases clipped from V and 2 bases from J, the junction kept 2 bases outside the gene matches. The CDR3 consists of 14 residues. The CDR3 loop is CASSYLGQAYEQYF. In DNA form, the CDR3 reads TGTGCCAGCAGTTACCTGGGACAGGCCTACGAGCAGTACTTC.

The CDR3 spells CASSPGTSGPDTQYF. In nucleotides, the CDR3 is TGTGCCAGCAGCCCCGGGACTAGTGGACCAGATACGCAGTATTTT. The chain recombines TRBV13 with TRBJ2-3; TRBD2 aligns across 8 bases. The V and J ends lost 5 bases and 4 bases, in that order; junction bases with no gene match: 8. This CDR3 comprises 15 residues. Germline V gives CDR1 PRHDT, CDR2 FYEKMQ (reference sequence).

The chain links TRBV28 to TRBJ1-4; D perhaps matches TRBD1 (5 bases). Germline V lookup: CDR1 MDHEN, CDR2 SYDVKM. Trimming stripped 5 bases from V and 14 bases from J, with 15 bases between. This CDR3 contains 12 residues. This CDR3 is CASSVQGLDLFF. CDR3 DNA: TGTGCCAGCAGTGTGCAGGGATTAGATCTGTTTTTT.

The chain has TRBV24-1 and TRBJ2-3; TRBD1 matches at 8 bases. The CDR3 has 17 residues. The J segment lost 6 bases and the V segment lost 4 bases, leaving 14 bases of the junction unmatched. Per germline, CDR1 KGHDR and CDR2 SFDVKD. The CDR3 nucleotides read TGTGCCACCAGTGAGCGCCCAGGGACAGGCGCGAGGGATACGCAGTATTTT. Translated, it gives CATSERPGTGARDTQYF.

The V call is TRBV7-9, the J call TRBJ2-1; maybe TRBD2 (6 bases). This CDR3 has 15 amino acids. Trimming cost V 5 bases and J 0 bases, with 11 bases left between them. CDR1 and CDR2 from the germline V gene are SEHNR and FQNEAQ (reference sequence). CDR3 in DNA: TGTGCCAGCAGCGCCTTAGCGGCCTCCTACAATGAGCAGTTCTTC. Its protein is CASSALAASYNEQFF.

J is TRBJ2-3 and V is TRBV5-1; 9 bases agree with TRBD1. Germline V gene data show CDR1 as SGHRS and CDR2 as YFSETQ. CDR3 length: 16 amino acids. Trimming at V came to 3 bases and at J to 5 bases, leaving 10 bases not matched to a gene. CDR3 residues: CASSWRGTGIRDTQYF. CDR3 in DNA: TGCGCCAGCAGCTGGCGAGGGACAGGGATTCGAGATACGCAGTATTTT. Full variable domain (rest looked up from reference TRBV5-1 and TRBJ2-3): KAGVTQTPRYLIKTRGQQVTLSCSPISGHRSVSWYQQTPGQGLQFLFEYFSETQRNKGNFPGRFSGRQFSNSRSEMNVSTLELGDSALYLCASSWRGTGIRDTQYFGPGTRLTVL.

The rearrangement joins TRBV7-7 to TRBJ1-2; 7 bases are shared with TRBD1. Trimming cost V 5 bases and J 4 bases; bases outside gene matches: 10. The CDR3 has 15 residues. Germline-derived CDR1 and CDR2 are SSHAT and FNYEAQ (reference sequence). The CDR3 loop reads CASSPLTGDSYGYTF. In DNA form, the CDR3 reads TGTGCCAGCAGCCCACTTACTGGGGACAGCTATGGCTACACCTTC. The full variable domain, its missing parts supplied by reference TRBV7-7 and TRBJ1-2, is GAGVSQSPRYKVTKRGQDVTLRCDPISSHATLYWYQQALGQGPEFLTYFNYEAQPDKSGLPSDRFSAERPEGSISTLTIQRTEQRDSAMYRCASSPLTGDSYGYTFGSGTRLTVV.

The rearrangement joins TRBV7-3 to TRBJ2-1; perhaps TRBD1 as D (5 bases). Trimming cost V 2 bases and J 9 bases, with 14 bases left between them. This CDR3 region has 14 residues. CDR1 is SGHTA, CDR2 FQGTGA, per germline. CDR3 protein: CASSLGLDGAEQFF. CDR3 nucleotide sequence: TGTGCCAGCAGCTTAGGTCTCGATGGGGCTGAGCAGTTCTTC. The whole variable domain, filled in from reference TRBV7-3 and TRBJ2-1, reads GAGVSQTPSNKVTEKGKYVELRCDPISGHTALYWYRQSLGQGPEFLIYFQGTGAADDSGLPNDRFFAVRPEGSVSTLKIQRTERGDSAVYLCASSLGLDGAEQFFGPGTRLTVL.

The rearrangement links TRBV28 to TRBJ1-5, with 8 nucleotides matching TRBD1. Germline CDR1 is MDHEN and CDR2 is SYDVKM. This CDR3 is built from 14 residues. J gave up 5 bases and V 6 bases, and 6 bases lay outside the gene matches. This CDR3 reads CASSPGQGHQPQHF. CDR3 coding DNA: TGTGCCAGCAGCCCAGGACAGGGACATCAGCCCCAGCATTTT.

V gene TRBV2 combines with J gene TRBJ2-3, with D possibly being TRBD2 (5 bases). The germline V gene has CDR1 SNHLY and CDR2 FYNNEI. The germline V and J ends were trimmed by 4 bases and 9 bases, with 17 bases remaining between them. The CDR3 sequence is 14 residues long. CDR3 coding DNA: TGTGCCAGCAGTGTCCGGACGCGCCCGGGGACGCAGTATTTT. Its translation is CASSVRTRPGTQYF.

The genes are TRBV3-1 (or the pseudogene TRBV3-2) and TRBJ2-5; 9 bases match TRBD1. From germline, CDR1 is LGHDT and CDR2 YNNKEL (reference sequence). CDR3 length: 15 amino acids. The junction had 6 bases not matched to a gene; V was cut back by 5 bases and J by 2 bases. CDR3 sequence (DNA): TGTGCCAGCAGCTACGGGACAGGGCGGCAAGAGACCCAGTACTTC. Encoded protein: CASSYGTGRQETQYF.

This chain uses TRBV7-2 with TRBJ1-5; 9 bases agree with TRBD1. This CDR3 region has 14 residues. Trimming cost V 8 bases and J 6 bases; bases outside gene matches: 8. CDR1 is SGHTA and CDR2 is FQGNSA in the germline V gene. In nucleotides, the CDR3 is TGTGCCAGCCAAGTAACAGGGGGCACTCAGCCCCAGCATTTT. Protein: CASQVTGGTQPQHF.

The chain combines TRBV5-1 with TRBJ2-1, with 11 bases matching TRBD2. The CDR3 is 15 residues long. Germline V gene sequence: CDR1 SGHRS, CDR2 YFSETQ. The V gene end was trimmed by 1 base and the J gene end by 8 bases; junction bases not matched to a gene: 5. CDR3 nucleotides: TGCGCCAGCAGCTTGAATAGCGGGGGGGATCATGAGCAGTTCTTC. Its translation: CASSLNSGGDHEQFF.

V and J are TRBV6-5 and TRBJ1-1, with a weak D call TRBD1 (5 bases). The V and J ends lost 2 bases and 1 base respectively, with 8 bases between them. Germline CDR1 and CDR2: MNHEY and SVGAGI. CDR3 length: 14 residues. The CDR3 spells CASSYNRKNTEAFF. CDR3 nucleotide sequence: TGTGCCAGCAGTTACAACAGGAAGAACACTGAAGCTTTCTTT.

The chain couples TRBV15 to TRBJ1-4, with D possibly matching TRBD1 (5 bases). CDR1 and CDR2 (germline): LNHNV, YYDKDF (reference sequence). V lost 0 bases, J lost 9 bases, and 17 bases lay in between. CDR3 size: 16 residues. This chain's CDR3 is CATSRDAGTASKKLFF. The DNA for the CDR3 is TGTGCCACCAGCAGAGATGCAGGGACTGCCTCGAAAAAACTGTTTTTT. Looking up the rest from reference TRBV15 and TRBJ1-4 gives the full variable domain: DAMVIQNPRYQVTQFGKPVTLSCSQTLNHNVMYWYQQKSSQAPKLLFHYYDKDFNNEADTPDNFQSRRPNTSFCFLDIRSPGLGDTAMYLCATSRDAGTASKKLFFGSGTQLSVL.

This chain connects TRBV2 to TRBJ1-1; D remains unclear. The V and J ends lost 6 bases and 1 base respectively, with 6 bases between them. The germline V gene encodes CDR1 SNHLY and CDR2 FYNNEI. The CDR3 length is 12 residues. DNA of the CDR3: TGTGCCAGCAGCCGACAGAACACTGAAGCTTTCTTT. It yields the protein CASSRQNTEAFF.

A remark on this clone: The junction does not match germline at one end; this may be a read error. V gene TRBV20-1 combines with J gene TRBJ2-3, with TRBD1 matching over 8 bases. Germline-derived CDR1 and CDR2 are DFQATT and SNEGSKA (reference sequence). The CDR3 consists of 15 residues. The CDR3 is CSASDLLPGQALILF. The CDR3 nucleotides read TGCAGTGCTAGTGACCTCCTTCCGGGACAGGCCCTGATCCTTTTT.

J is TRBJ2-4 and V is TRBV15; 9 bases are shared with TRBD1. The CDR3 is 12 amino acids. The V gene's germline CDR1 is LNHNV and CDR2 YYDKDF (reference sequence). The trim removed 10 bases at V and 4 bases at J, leaving 2 bases unmatched. CDR3 loop: CAIGTGKNIQYF. As DNA, the CDR3 is TGTGCCATTGGGACAGGGAAAAACATTCAGTACTTC.

Written as DNA, the CDR3 is TGTGCCAGCAGCTTCGGGTTCCAAGAGACCCAGTACTTC. Protein sequence: CASSFGFQETQYF. The chain links TRBV7-3 to TRBJ2-5; D unresolved. Germline CDR1 is SGHTA and CDR2 is FQGTGA. V lost 3 bases to trimming and J lost 1 base, with 6 bases between them. The CDR3 runs 13 residues. Full variable domain (missing parts from reference TRBV7-3 and TRBJ2-5): GAGVSQTPSNKVTEKGKYVELRCDPISGHTALYWYRQSLGQGPEFLIYFQGTGAADDSGLPNDRFFAVRPEGSVSTLKIQRTERGDSAVYLCASSFGFQETQYFGPGTRLLVL.

The J gene is TRBJ2-4, the V gene TRBV2; D might be TRBD2 (5 bases). The CDR3 has 16 amino acids. V was cut by 3 bases and J by 2 bases, with 14 bases left in between. CDR1 and CDR2 from the germline V gene are SNHLY and FYNNEI. Here the CDR3 reads CASSDRRGEPKNIQYF. The CDR3 coding sequence is TGTGCCAGCAGTGACCGACGGGGAGAGCCCAAAAACATTCAGTACTTC.

The chain links TRBV10-3 to TRBJ2-2, with TRBD2 matching over 9 bases. Trimming at V came to 2 bases and at J to 0 bases, leaving 1 base not matched to a gene. CDR3 length: 16 amino acids. Germline values: CDR1 ENHRY, CDR2 SYGVKD. The CDR3 reads CAISEAGGANTGELFF. The CDR3 nucleotides are TGTGCCATCAGTGAGGCGGGGGGGGCGAACACCGGGGAGCTGTTTTTT.

The chain joins TRBV27 to TRBJ2-1; D is ambiguous. The germline V gene has CDR1 MNHEY and CDR2 SMNVEV (reference sequence). The CDR3 sequence is 16 residues long. The V and J ends lost 5 bases and 1 base respectively, with 15 bases between them. In nucleotides, the CDR3 is TGTGCCAGCAGTCCCCCCCTAGAGATTTCCTACAATGAGCAGTTCTTC. It encodes CASSPPLEISYNEQFF.

This clone was picked up a small number of times. J is TRBJ2-7 and V is TRBV7-8; the D gene is possibly TRBD2 (6 bases). With 6 bases removed from V and 3 bases from J, the gap between germline ends came to 15 bases. The CDR3 extends over 14 amino acids. In germline, CDR1 is SGHVS, CDR2 FQNEAQ. CDR3 nucleotide sequence: TGTGCCAGCAGTTGGGGGTGGCGGGACTACGAGCAGTACTTC. It translates to CASSWGWRDYEQYF.